Following are 11 T cell receptor delta chains from one sample sequenced in a study of gamma-delta T cells after stem cell transplantation. TCRdb re-called clones from the RT-PCR reads via CATT. The repertoire holds roughly 3,000 delta-chain clones, about 2.5% seen once, with 25% to 35% in the top ten. Sequenced input: gamma-delta T cells. The receptors derive from a human donor. It is not recorded whose cells these are; they may come from a transplant donor.

Judged by abundance, this clone is medium-sized (0.01 to 0.1%). This chain connects TRDV2 to TRDJ3, with 12 nucleotides matching TRDD3. Looked up from germline, CDR1 is GEAIGNYY and CDR2 is EKD. The CDR3 has 20 amino acids. The trim removed 2 bases at V and 0 bases at J, leaving 7 bases unmatched. CDR3 nucleotides: TGTGCCTGTGACAGTACTGGGGGATACCGAAGCTCCTGGGACACCCGACAGATGTTTTTC. Its protein product is CACDSTGGYRSSWDTRQMFF.

Concerning this clone: A far larger clone differs by one base, so this is likely a read error. This CDR3 is also generated by other DNA sequences in the sample. V is TRDV2 and J is TRDJ1; tentative D call: TRDD3 (5 bases). This CDR3 spans 17 amino acids. Germline V gene sequence: CDR1 GEAIGNYY, CDR2 EKD. The V end was cut by 1 base, the J end by 0 bases, with 17 bases between. The CDR3 region has the DNA TGTGCCTGTGACACTGTTGGGGTCGGATTATACACCGATAAACTCATCTTT. Encoded protein: CACDTVGVGLYTDKLIF.

This clone was detected a few times. It differs at one base from a far larger clone, so likely a read error. Other DNA sequences in the sample encode the same CDR3. CDR3 region: CACDTVVTGGPYTDKLIF. CDR3 nucleotide sequence: TGTGCCTGTGACACCGTGGTTACTGGGGGACCGTACACCGATAAACTCATCTTT. V is TRDV2 and J is TRDJ1, with 9 bases lining up with TRDD3. The CDR3 loop spans 18 amino acids. V was pared by 0 bases and J by 0 bases, with 10 bases of the junction left unmatched. Germline CDR1 is GEAIGNYY and CDR2 is EKD.

This clone was recorded a few times. A far larger clone is off by one base, so a read error is likely. The sample holds other DNA sequences that translate to the same CDR3. This sequence joins TRDV2 and TRDJ1; 11 nucleotides line up with TRDD3. CDR3 length equals 25 residues. Germline CDR1 GEAIGNYY, CDR2 EKD. The CDR3 protein is CACDTLNPPILGDKGPDRMTDKLIF. The CDR3 coding sequence is TGTGCCTGTGACACCTTAAATCCTCCCATACTGGGGGATAAGGGACCAGACCGTATGACCGATAAGCTCATCTTT.

As regards this clone: This likely reflects a read error, since a far larger clone is one base away. Other nucleotide sequences from this sample produce the same CDR3. The chain combines TRDV2 with TRDJ1; 7 nucleotides agree with TRDD3. Germline CDR1 and CDR2: GEAIGNYY and EKD. The CDR3 runs 24 residues. V was pared by 1 base and J by 0 bases, with 31 bases of the junction left unmatched. CDR3 nucleotide sequence: TGTGCCTGTGACACGCTACGCGGAACTGGAGGATACGCTGGCGGGGGACGCTACACCGATAAACTCATCTTT. This translates into CACDTLRGTGGYAGGGRYTDKLIF.

A few counts support this clone. With a far larger clone one base away, a read error is the likely cause. The chain joins TRDV2 to TRDJ1, with a possible D match to TRDD3 (6 bases). Germline loops: CDR1 GEAIGNYY, CDR2 EKD. CDR3 length: 14 residues. The CDR3 here is CACDLTGRTDKPIF. In DNA, the CDR3 is TGTGCCTGTGACCTGACTGGGAGGACCGATAAACCCATCTTT.

In its sample, this clone was seen many times. A far bigger clonotype differs at one base, so this is likely a read error. The rearrangement joins TRDV2 to TRDJ1, with D possibly matching TRDD3 (6 bases). The CDR3 totals 17 residues. Germline CDR1 is GEAIGNYY and CDR2 is EKD. The CDR3 nucleotides are TGTGCCTGTGACAAAGTGGGGGCTCCAGTTGTGACCGATAAACCCATCTTT. Translating gives CACDKVGAPVVTDKPIF.

Comment on this clone: A read error may be the cause here, since a much bigger clone is one base away. This chain connects TRDV2 to TRDJ2; TRDD3 might be the D (5 bases). The CDR3 totals 16 residues. Germline loops: CDR1 GEAIGNYY, CDR2 EKD. The CDR3 DNA is TGTGCCTGTGACACCGTACTGTCTGGGCAGACAGCACGACTCTTCTTT. Encoded protein: CACDTVLSGQTARLFF.

This clone ranks as medium-sized. The V call is TRDV2, the J call TRDJ1, with 12 bases that match TRDD3. Trimming at V came to 3 bases and at J to 0 bases, leaving 10 bases not matched to a gene. Germline values: CDR1 GEAIGNYY, CDR2 EKD. CDR3 length: 18 residues. CDR3 coding DNA: TGTGCCTGTGACGCCGTACTGGGGGATACCCAAAACACCGATAAACTCATCTTT. As protein: CACDAVLGDTQNTDKLIF.

This clone appeared a few times. A read error is the likely source, as a far larger clone sits one nucleotide away. The chain recombines TRDV2 with TRDJ1; 10 bases line up with TRDD3. Germline CDR1 GEAIGNYY, CDR2 EKD. The CDR3 totals 16 residues. Trimming at V came to 0 bases and at J to 2 bases, leaving 5 bases not matched to a gene. Here the CDR3 reads CACDTPLLGDTDKLIF. CDR3 sequence (DNA): TGTGCCTGTGACACCCCCCTACTGGGGGATACCGATAAACTCATCTTT.

By frequency in the sample, this clone is medium-sized. This sample includes further DNA sequences coding for the same CDR3. The chain recombines TRDV2 with TRDJ1; 12 bases are shared with TRDD3. Per germline, CDR1 GEAIGNYY and CDR2 EKD. The CDR3 extends over 18 amino acids. Unmatched junction bases numbered 8, after V lost 0 bases and J lost 1 base. For the CDR3, the DNA is TGTGCCTGTGACACCTGGGGCCTGGGGGATACGAGCACCGATAAACTCATCTTT. This sequence encodes CACDTWGLGDTSTDKLIF.